These 10 T cell receptor beta chains share one sample of origin, sequenced in a study of CD8 T cells in ankylosing spondylitis. Study results and caveats: Ankylosing spondylitis blood seemed to carry a telltale TCR beta motif made of under 10 highly homologous variants.

TCRdb called the 5' RACE reads again in MiXCR, with one record for every CDR3 protein. The sample has some 400,000 distinct CDR3 sequences, under 25% seen once; the top ten hold approximately 15%. These receptors' targets are unknown. Sequencing input: blood, either unsorted or a sorted T cell fraction (not recorded which). The receptors stem from a male donor with ankylosing spondylitis.

The CDR3 sequence: CASSVDAGGIEGEYF. The DNA of the CDR3 is TGTGCCAGCAGCGTAGATGCGGGAGGGATCGAGGGGGAGTACTTC. The chain recombines TRBV9 with TRBJ2-7; TRBD2 matches at 9 bases. J was trimmed by 11 bases and V by 0 bases; bases with no gene match: 12. The germline gives CDR1 SGDLS, CDR2 YYNGEE. The CDR3 runs 15 residues.

The chain carries TRBV7-3 and TRBJ2-1, with TRBD2 matching 11 bases. The CDR3 has 19 residues. Germline values: CDR1 SGHTA, CDR2 FQGTGA. V shed 5 bases, J shed 1 base, and the junction held 13 bases outside the gene matches. Here the CDR3 DNA reads TGTGCCAGCAGCATATTAGCGGGAGGGCCAAAGGTATCCTACAATGAGCAGTTCTTC. Its protein is CASSILAGGPKVSYNEQFF. The variable domain in full, with the rest retrieved from reference TRBV7-3 and TRBJ2-1, is GAGVSQTPSNKVTEKGKYVELRCDPISGHTALYWYRQSLGQGPEFLIYFQGTGAADDSGLPNDRFFAVRPEGSVSTLKIQRTERGDSAVYLCASSILAGGPKVSYNEQFFGPGTRLTVL.

This chain links TRBV7-2 with TRBJ2-7; 11 nucleotides match TRBD2. The germline gives CDR1 SGHTA, CDR2 FQGNSA. V shed 6 bases, J shed 5 bases, and the junction held 9 bases outside the gene matches. CDR3 length: 15 amino acids. The CDR3 region is CASRPKLAGVDEQYF. In DNA form, the CDR3 reads TGTGCCAGCAGACCGAAACTAGCGGGAGTGGACGAGCAGTACTTC.

The chain joins TRBV7-9 to TRBJ2-5; D possibly uses TRBD1 or TRBD2 (5 bases each). The germline V gene encodes CDR1 SEHNR and CDR2 FQNEAQ (reference sequence). The V end lost 3 bases, the J end lost 1 base, and 12 bases lay between the germline ends. CDR3 length equals 15 residues. CDR3 sequence reads: CASSLGPRVQETQYF. The CDR3 bases are TGTGCCAGCAGCTTGGGGCCGCGGGTCCAAGAGACCCAGTACTTC.

This clonotype was seen more than once but under ten times. This sequence joins TRBV4-3 and TRBJ2-7, with 12 bases aligning to TRBD2. J gave up 5 bases and V 1 base, and 9 bases lay outside the gene matches. This CDR3 is 17 amino acids long. The germline gives CDR1 LGHNA, CDR2 YSLEER. The CDR3 spells CASSQVSTSGSIHEQYF. The CDR3 region has the DNA TGCGCCAGCAGCCAAGTATCGACTAGCGGGAGTATCCACGAGCAGTACTTC.

The genes are TRBV20-1 and TRBJ2-7, with 9 positions matching TRBD2. Germline CDR1 is DFQATT and CDR2 is SNEGSKA (reference sequence). The V segment lost 6 bases and the J segment 4 bases; nucleotides outside the gene matches: 10. This CDR3 comprises 14 residues. DNA for the CDR3: TGCAGTGCCCGACCGGGACTAGCAGATTACGAGCAGTACTTC. Encoded protein: CSARPGLADYEQYF.

This clonotype has only a few counts. The chain is built from TRBV2 and TRBJ1-5, with TRBD1 as a possible D gene (6 bases). The CDR3 runs 15 residues. The germline gives CDR1 SNHLY, CDR2 FYNNEI. Deletions cut 4 bases from V and 4 bases from J, with 14 bases between. The CDR3 DNA follows: TGTGCCAGCAGTGGGTTGGACAGCCGAAATCAGCCCCAGCATTTT. This codes for CASSGLDSRNQPQHF.

A few counts support this clonotype. V gene TRBV7-9 combines with J gene TRBJ2-3; D may be TRBD1 (6 bases). The CDR3 runs 13 residues. Germline V CDR1 and CDR2: SEHNR, FQNEAQ (reference sequence). V was cut by 7 bases and J by 10 bases, with 18 bases left in between. The DNA of the CDR3 is TGTGCCAGCAAGGACAGTGATGGGGACCCGCAGTATTTT. It encodes CASKDSDGDPQYF.

This clonotype was seen a handful of times. The J gene is TRBJ2-3, the V gene TRBV7-2; unclear D gene. V was clipped by 0 bases and J by 4 bases, with 8 bases between them. Germline V gene lookup returns CDR1 SGHTA and CDR2 FQGNSA. The CDR3 has 14 residues. The CDR3 bases are TGTGCCAGCAGCTTAGCAGCCGTCTCAGATACGCAGTATTTT. Amino acid sequence: CASSLAAVSDTQYF.

This clonotype showed up just a few times. The gene calls are TRBV6-5 and TRBJ1-1; possible D gene TRBD1, 5 bases. The germline V and J ends were trimmed by 3 bases and 4 bases, with 12 bases remaining between them. Germline CDR1 reads MNHEY; CDR2 reads SVGAGI. The CDR3 is 14 residues long. DNA for the CDR3: TGTGCCAGCAGTTATCCCGGGGGTGGCACTGAAGCTTTCTTT. Protein sequence: CASSYPGGGTEAFF.